The TCR beta chain under discussion was sequenced for a study of T cells after yellow fever vaccination. Notes on the study in general: Peak timing came faster in the weaker secondary response, day 5 versus 15. A limited proportion of clonotypes was detected within both the CD4 and CD8 compartments.

5'RACE template switching generated TCR cDNA, adding a universal primer site and UMIs. A single record per CDR3 protein comes from TCRdb applying MiXCR to the 5' RACE reads. The sample shows 250,000 to 300,000 distinct CDR3 sequences, roughly 5% of them seen only once. Germline V CDR1 and CDR2: SGHAT, FQNNGV. The CDR3 spans 16 residues. V lost 9 bases, J lost 0 bases, and 19 bases lay in between. A word on this clonotype: Its specificity is not known.

This chain joins TRBV11-2 and TRBJ2-3, with D perhaps TRBD1 (7 bases). The specimen comprised CD4+ T cells sorted from PBMCs, sampled on the day of the yellow fever booster vaccination. The source is a man aged 18 to 30 who received the YFV17D yellow fever vaccine. CDR3 sequence (DNA): TGTGCCAGTAGCCTCAGGGGGGATACTAGCACAGATACGCAGTATTTT. Protein: CASSLRGDTSTDTQYF.